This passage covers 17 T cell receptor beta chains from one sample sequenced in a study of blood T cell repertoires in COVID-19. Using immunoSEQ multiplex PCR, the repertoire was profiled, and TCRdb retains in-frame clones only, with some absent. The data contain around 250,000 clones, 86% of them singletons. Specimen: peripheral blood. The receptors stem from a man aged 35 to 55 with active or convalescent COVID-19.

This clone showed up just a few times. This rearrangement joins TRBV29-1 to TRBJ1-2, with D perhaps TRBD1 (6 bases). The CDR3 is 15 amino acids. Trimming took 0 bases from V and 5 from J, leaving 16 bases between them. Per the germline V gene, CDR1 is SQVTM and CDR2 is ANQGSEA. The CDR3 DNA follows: TGCAGCGTTGAAGATTTAGGGGCAGGGGCATATGGCTACACCTTC. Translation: CSVEDLGAGAYGYTF. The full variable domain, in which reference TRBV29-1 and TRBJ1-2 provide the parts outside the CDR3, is SAVISQKPSRDICQRGTSLTIQCQVDSQVTMMFWYRQQPGQSLTLIATANQGSEATYESGFVIDKFPISRPNLTFSTLTVSNMSPEDSSIYLCSVEDLGAGAYGYTFGSGTRLTVV.

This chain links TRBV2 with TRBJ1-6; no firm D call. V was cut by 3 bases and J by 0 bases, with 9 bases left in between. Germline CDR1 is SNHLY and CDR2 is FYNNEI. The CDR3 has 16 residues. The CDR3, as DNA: TGTGCCAGCAGTGACTATCGTAGCTCCTATAATTCACCCCTCCACTTT. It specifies CASSDYRSSYNSPLHF.

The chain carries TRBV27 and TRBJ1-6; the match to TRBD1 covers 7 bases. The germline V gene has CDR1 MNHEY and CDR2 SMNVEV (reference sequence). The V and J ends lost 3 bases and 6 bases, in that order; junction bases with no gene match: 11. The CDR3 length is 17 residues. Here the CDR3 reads CASSFSTGTAANSPLHF. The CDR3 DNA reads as TGTGCCAGCAGTTTCTCCACCGGGACAGCGGCTAATTCACCCCTCCACTTT.

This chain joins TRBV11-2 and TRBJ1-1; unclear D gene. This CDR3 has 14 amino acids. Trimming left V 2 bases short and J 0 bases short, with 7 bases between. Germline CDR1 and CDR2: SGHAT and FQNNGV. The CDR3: CASSLTIMNTEAFF. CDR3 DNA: TGTGCCAGCAGCTTAACAATTATGAACACTGAAGCTTTCTTT. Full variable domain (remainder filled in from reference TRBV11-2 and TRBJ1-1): EAGVAQSPRYKIIEKRQSVAFWCNPISGHATLYWYQQILGQGPKLLIQFQNNGVVDDSQLPKDRFSAERLKGVDSTLKIQPAKLEDSAVYLCASSLTIMNTEAFFGQGTRLTVV.

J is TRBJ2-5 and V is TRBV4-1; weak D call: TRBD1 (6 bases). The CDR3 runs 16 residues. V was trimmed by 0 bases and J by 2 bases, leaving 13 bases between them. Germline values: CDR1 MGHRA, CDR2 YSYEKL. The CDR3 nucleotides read TGCGCCAGCAGCCAAGATCCCGCAGGGGCTCAAGAGACCCAGTACTTC. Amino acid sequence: CASSQDPAGAQETQYF.

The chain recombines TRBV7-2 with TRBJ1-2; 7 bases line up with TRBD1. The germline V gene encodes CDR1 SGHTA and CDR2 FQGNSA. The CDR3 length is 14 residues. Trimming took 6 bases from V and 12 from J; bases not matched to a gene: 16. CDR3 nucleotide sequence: TGTGCCAGCAGACTTCGACAGGGTCACCCTCGCGACACCTTC. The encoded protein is CASRLRQGHPRDTF.

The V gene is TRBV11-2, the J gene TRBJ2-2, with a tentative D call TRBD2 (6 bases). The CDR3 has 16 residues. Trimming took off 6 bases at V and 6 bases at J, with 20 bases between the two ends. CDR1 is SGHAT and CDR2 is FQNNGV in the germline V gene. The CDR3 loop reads CASRLRGWAGSGELFF. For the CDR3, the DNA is TGTGCCAGCAGATTACGGGGTTGGGCGGGATCCGGGGAGCTGTTTTTT.

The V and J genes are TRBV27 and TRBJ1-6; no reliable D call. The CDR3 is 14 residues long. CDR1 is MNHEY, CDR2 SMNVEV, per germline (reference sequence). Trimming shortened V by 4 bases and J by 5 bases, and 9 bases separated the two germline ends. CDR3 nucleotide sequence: TGTGCCAGCAGTTCACCGAGTCATAATTCACCCCTCCACTTT. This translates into CASSSPSHNSPLHF.

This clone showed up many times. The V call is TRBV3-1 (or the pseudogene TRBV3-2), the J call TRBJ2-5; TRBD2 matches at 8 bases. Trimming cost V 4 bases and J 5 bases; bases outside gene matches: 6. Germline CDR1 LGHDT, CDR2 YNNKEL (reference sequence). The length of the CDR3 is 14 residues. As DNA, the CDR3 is TGTGCCAGCAGCCCCCGGGGGGGTGGGGAGACCCAGTACTTC. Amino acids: CASSPRGGGETQYF.

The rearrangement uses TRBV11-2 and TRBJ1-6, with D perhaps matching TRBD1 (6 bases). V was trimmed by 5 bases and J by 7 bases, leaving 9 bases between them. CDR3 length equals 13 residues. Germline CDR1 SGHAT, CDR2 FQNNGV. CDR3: CASSPDSNSPLHF. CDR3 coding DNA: TGTGCCAGCAGCCCGGACAGCAATTCACCCCTCCACTTT. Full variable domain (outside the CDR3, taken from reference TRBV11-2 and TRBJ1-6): EAGVAQSPRYKIIEKRQSVAFWCNPISGHATLYWYQQILGQGPKLLIQFQNNGVVDDSQLPKDRFSAERLKGVDSTLKIQPAKLEDSAVYLCASSPDSNSPLHFGNGTRLTVT.

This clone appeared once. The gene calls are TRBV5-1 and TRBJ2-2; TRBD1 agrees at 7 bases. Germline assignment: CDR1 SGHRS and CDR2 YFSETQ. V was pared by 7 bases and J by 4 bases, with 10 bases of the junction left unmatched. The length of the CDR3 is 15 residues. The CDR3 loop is CASLPGTAITGELFF. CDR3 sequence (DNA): TGCGCCAGCCTGCCCGGGACAGCTATCACCGGGGAGCTGTTTTTT.

CDR3 sequence reads: CASANPGQGPYEQYF. The CDR3 DNA reads as TGTGCCAGCGCAAATCCGGGACAGGGTCCCTACGAGCAGTACTTC. J is TRBJ2-7 and V is TRBV6-6, with 9 bases identical to TRBD1. CDR1 is MNHNY and CDR2 is SVGAGI in the germline V gene (reference sequence). The V and J ends lost 8 bases and 2 bases, in that order; junction bases with no gene match: 10. The CDR3 is made up of 15 amino acids.

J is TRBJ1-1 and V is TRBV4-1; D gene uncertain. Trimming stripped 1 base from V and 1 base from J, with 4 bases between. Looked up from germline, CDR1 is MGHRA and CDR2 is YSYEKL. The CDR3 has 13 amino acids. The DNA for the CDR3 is TGCGCCAGCAGCCAAGCCAGGAACACTGAAGCTTTCTTT. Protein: CASSQARNTEAFF.

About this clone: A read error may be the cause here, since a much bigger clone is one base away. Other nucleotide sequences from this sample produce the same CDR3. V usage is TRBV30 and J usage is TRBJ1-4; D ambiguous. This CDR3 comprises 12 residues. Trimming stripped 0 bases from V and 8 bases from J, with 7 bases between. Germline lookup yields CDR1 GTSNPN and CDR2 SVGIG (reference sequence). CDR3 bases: TGTGCCTGGAGTGTACTCCGGGAAAAACTGTTTTTT. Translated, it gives CAWSVLREKLFF.

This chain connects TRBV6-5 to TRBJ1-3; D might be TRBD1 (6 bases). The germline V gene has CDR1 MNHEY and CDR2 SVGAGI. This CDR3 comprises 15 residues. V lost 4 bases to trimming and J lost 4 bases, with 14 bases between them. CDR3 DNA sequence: TGTGCCAGCAGTTCCCAGGGAAGGGGGGGAAACACCATATATTTT. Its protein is CASSSQGRGGNTIYF.

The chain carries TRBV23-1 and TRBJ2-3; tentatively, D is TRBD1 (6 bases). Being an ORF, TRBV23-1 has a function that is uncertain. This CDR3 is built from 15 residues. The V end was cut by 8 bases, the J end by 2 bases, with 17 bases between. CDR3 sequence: CASSCSGVFTDTQYF. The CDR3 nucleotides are TGCGCCAGCTCCTGCTCAGGGGTCTTCACAGATACGCAGTATTTT.

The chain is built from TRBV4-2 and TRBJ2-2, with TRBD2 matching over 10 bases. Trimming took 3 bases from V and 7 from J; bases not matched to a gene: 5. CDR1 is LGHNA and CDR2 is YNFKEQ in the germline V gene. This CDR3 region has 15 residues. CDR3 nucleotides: TGTGCCAGCAGCCAGAGCGGGGGGGCGTACGGGGAGCTGTTTTTT. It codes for CASSQSGGAYGELFF.